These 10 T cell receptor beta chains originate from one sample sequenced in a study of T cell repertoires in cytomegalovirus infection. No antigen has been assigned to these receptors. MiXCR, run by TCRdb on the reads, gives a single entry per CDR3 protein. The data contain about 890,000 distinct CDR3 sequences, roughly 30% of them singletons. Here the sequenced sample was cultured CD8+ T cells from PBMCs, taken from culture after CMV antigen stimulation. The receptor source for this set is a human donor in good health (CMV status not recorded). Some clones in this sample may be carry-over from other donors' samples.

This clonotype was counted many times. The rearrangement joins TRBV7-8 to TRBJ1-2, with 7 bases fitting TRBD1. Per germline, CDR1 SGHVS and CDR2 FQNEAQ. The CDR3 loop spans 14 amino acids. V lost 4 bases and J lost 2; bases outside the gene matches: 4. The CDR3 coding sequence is TGTGCCAGCAGCTCTTTGACAGGGAACTATGGCTACACCTTC. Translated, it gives CASSSLTGNYGYTF.

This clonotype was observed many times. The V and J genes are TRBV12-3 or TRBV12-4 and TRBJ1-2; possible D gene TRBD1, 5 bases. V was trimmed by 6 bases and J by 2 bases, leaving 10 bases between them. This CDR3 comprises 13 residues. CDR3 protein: CASSPGRNYGYTF. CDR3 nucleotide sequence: TGTGCCAGCAGCCCGGGACGGAACTATGGCTACACCTTC.

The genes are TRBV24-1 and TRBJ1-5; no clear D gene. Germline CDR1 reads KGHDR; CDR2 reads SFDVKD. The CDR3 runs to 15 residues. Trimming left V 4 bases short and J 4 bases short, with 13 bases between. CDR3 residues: CATSDSDGRNQPQHF. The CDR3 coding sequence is TGTGCCACCAGTGACTCTGACGGACGTAATCAGCCCCAGCATTTT.

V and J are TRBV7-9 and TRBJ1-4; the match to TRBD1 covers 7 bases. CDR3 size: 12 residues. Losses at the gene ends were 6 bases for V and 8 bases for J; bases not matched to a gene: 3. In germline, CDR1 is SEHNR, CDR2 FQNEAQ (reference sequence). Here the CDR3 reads CASRKGGEKLFF. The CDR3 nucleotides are TGTGCCAGCAGGAAAGGGGGCGAAAAACTGTTTTTT.

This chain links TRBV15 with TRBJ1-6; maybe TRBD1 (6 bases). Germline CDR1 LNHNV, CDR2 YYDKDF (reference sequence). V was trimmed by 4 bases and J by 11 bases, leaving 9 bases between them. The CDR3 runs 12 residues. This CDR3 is CATSKGHTPLHF. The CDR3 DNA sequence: TGTGCCACCAGCAAGGGACATACACCCCTCCACTTT.

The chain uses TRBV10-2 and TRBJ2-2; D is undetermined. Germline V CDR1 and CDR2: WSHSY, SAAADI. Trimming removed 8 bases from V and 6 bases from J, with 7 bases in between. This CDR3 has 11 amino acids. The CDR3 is CASAGPGELFF. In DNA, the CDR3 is TGCGCCAGCGCAGGCCCCGGGGAGCTGTTTTTT.

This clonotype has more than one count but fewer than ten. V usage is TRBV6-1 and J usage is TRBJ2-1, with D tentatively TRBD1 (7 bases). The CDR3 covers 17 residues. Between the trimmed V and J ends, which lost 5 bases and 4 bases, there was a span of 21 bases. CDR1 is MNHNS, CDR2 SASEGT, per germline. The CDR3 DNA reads TGTGCCAGCAGTTACAGGAGGGGGACAGCCTTTTACAATGAGCAGTTCTTC. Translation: CASSYRRGTAFYNEQFF.

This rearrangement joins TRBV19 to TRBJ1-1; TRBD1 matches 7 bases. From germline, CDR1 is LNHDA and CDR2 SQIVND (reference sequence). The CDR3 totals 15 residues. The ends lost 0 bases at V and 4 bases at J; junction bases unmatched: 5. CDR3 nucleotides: TGTGCCAGTAGTATAGATCAGGGGGGCGGCACTGAAGCTTTCTTT. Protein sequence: CASSIDQGGGTEAFF. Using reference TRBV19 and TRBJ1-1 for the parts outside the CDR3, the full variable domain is DGGITQSPKYLFRKEGQNVTLSCEQNLNHDAMYWYRQDPGQGLRLIYYSQIVNDFQKGDIAEGYSVSREKKESFPLTVTSAQKNPTAFYLCASSIDQGGGTEAFFGQGTRLTVV.

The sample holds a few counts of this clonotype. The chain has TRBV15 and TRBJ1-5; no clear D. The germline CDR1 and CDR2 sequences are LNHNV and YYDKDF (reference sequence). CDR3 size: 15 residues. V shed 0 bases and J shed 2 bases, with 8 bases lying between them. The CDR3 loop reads CATSRDNGGNQPQHF. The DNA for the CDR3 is TGTGCCACCAGCAGAGATAACGGGGGCAATCAGCCCCAGCATTTT.

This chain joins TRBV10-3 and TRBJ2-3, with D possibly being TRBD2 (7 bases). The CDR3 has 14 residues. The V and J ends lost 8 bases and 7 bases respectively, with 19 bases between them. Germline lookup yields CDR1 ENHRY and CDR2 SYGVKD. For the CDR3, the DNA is TGTGCCATCTCCGAAGGGGGGGGGCCTAATACGCAGTATTTT. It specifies CAISEGGGPNTQYF.